This TCR beta chain was captured in a study of T-cell memory formation after mild COVID-19. This clonotype came up a few times. The V gene lost 2 bases and the J gene lost 3 bases, with 12 bases spanning the gap. The germline V gene has CDR1 SGHRS and CDR2 YFSETQ. This CDR3 is 15 amino acids long. TCRdb fed the 5' RACE reads into MiXCR, producing one record per CDR3 protein. The sample has around 370,000 distinct CDR3 sequences; 20% to 25% are singletons. The source is an adult woman who had mild COVID-19 (a few samples of this study predate the infection). Cell type and time point are not known. The sequencing sample was made of PBMCs or a T cell subset sorted from them (not recorded which). The J gene is TRBJ2-1, the V gene TRBV5-1; D unclear. CDR3 sequence: CASSFISSLYNEQFF. The DNA of the CDR3 is TGCGCCAGCAGCTTTATTAGCAGCCTCTACAATGAGCAGTTCTTC.